This T cell receptor (beta chain) derives from a study of blood T cell repertoires in COVID-19 (dated by TCRdb to 2018 to 2020). Notes on the research overall: The collaborator samples originated in the United States, Italy and Spain and spanned the acute and convalescent phases of COVID-19. The prospective study material was composed of cDNA or gDNA derived from T cells, B-cell-depleted T cells, or PBMCs. Subjects who had been exposed to COVID-19, were actively infected with it, or had recovered from it provided the deeply sampled blood TCRbeta repertoires that made up the dataset. The repertoires were made available in a free public database intended to serve as a resource for research on the immune response to SARS-CoV-2. The samples were drawn from two sources: the first 160 participants of the ongoing ImmuneRACE study, and approximately 1,300 subjects contributed by 6 global collaborators. Nearly every sample came with metadata listing a de-identified subject ID, COVID-19 status, age in years and sex. Where available, HLA class I and class II types were taken from metadata supplied by the sample provider and were not determined by assay-based typing. The paper as a whole reports these results and caveats: The quantity of clinical and demographic metadata differed by source and by participant and was supplied without curation.

TCRbeta CDR3 regions were amplified from genomic DNA using the immunoSEQ Assay, a bias-controlled multiplex PCR. On the study's bioinformatics: Within the assay, amplification of reference gene primers was used to estimate how many nucleated cells each sample contained. Sequence reads were collapsed and filtered to measure the absolute abundance of every unique TCRbeta CDR3 rearrangement. For each sample, productive Simpson clonality was calculated by taking the square root of Simpson's diversity index across productive rearrangements. The clones in this table, taken by TCRdb from immuneACCESS, are in-frame only. Not every clone is retained; where verified, under half of the shortfall comes from an unresolved V gene, and the cause of the rest is unknown. D and trimming come from the DNA, and the V and J calls and clone size come from that table. This sample holds about 46,000 clones; about 89% were observed only once. The top ten hold 15% of the sample.

On this clone: Its antigen remains unidentified. Per-nucleotide qualities are absent, and no much larger clonotype sits a single base away.

Collaborating institutions collected whole blood in K2EDTA tubes following their own protocols. For TCRbeta analysis, collaborators shipped samples in one of three forms: frozen whole blood, isolated PBMCs, or DNA extracted from either of those sample types. The receptor was derived from a human donor in a cohort sampled during active COVID-19. The sequenced material came from peripheral blood.

The encoded CDR3 is CASSSPLILDRAPYEQYF. The bases are TGTGCCAGCAGCTCCCCCCTAATACTAGACAGGGCGCCCTACGAGCAGTACTTC. The sequence links TRBV11-3 to TRBJ2-7, with TRBD1 matching 7 junction bases. Sequences SGHNT (CDR1) and YENEEA (CDR2) are obtained from the germline V gene. Its CDR3 holds 18 amino acids, cysteine through phenylalanine. Only CDR3 DNA is held: 54 bases, read in frame from base 1. V has 4 bases trimmed and J has 2 bases trimmed; junction bases matching no gene number 17.